These 15 T cell receptor beta chains share one sample of origin, sequenced in a study of shared clonotypes between healthy human individuals. Sequenced by immunoSEQ multiplex PCR; TCRdb stores in-frame clones only, minus some. The sample lists 1.6 million or so clones, roughly 96% seen once, with roughly 1.2% in the top ten. The sequenced material came from naive CD4+ T cells sorted from blood. Sample subset: CD45RA+ positively selected. The receptor set was obtained from a man aged 30 to 45 in good health.

V and J are TRBV28 and TRBJ1-2, with 11 bases aligning to TRBD1. The length of the CDR3 is 12 residues. Germline lookup yields CDR1 MDHEN and CDR2 SYDVKM. V lost 8 bases and J lost 6; bases outside the gene matches: 2. The CDR3 is CASWTGGDGYTF. For the CDR3, the DNA is TGTGCCAGCTGGACAGGGGGCGATGGCTACACCTTC.

This rearrangement joins TRBV9 to TRBJ2-7, with 10 bases lining up with TRBD1. V shed 7 bases, J shed 7 bases, and the junction held 8 bases outside the gene matches. The CDR3 consists of 13 residues. Germline V CDR1 and CDR2: SGDLS, YYNGEE. This CDR3 reads CASSGQGIKEQYF. DNA for the CDR3: TGTGCCAGCTCGGGACAGGGGATAAAGGAGCAGTACTTC.

CDR3 sequence: CAASRRDDWRKVSSYNEQFF. DNA of the CDR3: TGTGCCGCCAGCAGGAGGGACGACTGGCGGAAAGTCAGCTCCTACAATGAGCAGTTCTTC. The J gene is TRBJ2-1, the V gene TRBV2; D possibly corresponds to TRBD2 (6 bases). Looked up from germline, CDR1 is SNHLY and CDR2 is FYNNEI. The V end was cut by 11 bases, the J end by 0 bases, with 32 bases between. The CDR3 consists of 20 residues.

CDR3 bases: TGTGCCAGCATTCCCCTCGGAGTAAACTATGGCTACACCTTC. Translating gives CASIPLGVNYGYTF. The chain is built from TRBV6-1 and TRBJ1-2; D remains ambiguous. The CDR3 is made up of 14 amino acids. Looked up from germline, CDR1 is MNHNS and CDR2 is SASEGT. The germline V and J ends were trimmed by 7 bases and 2 bases, with 14 bases remaining between them.

The CDR3 DNA follows: TGTGCCAGCTCAAGCGGAATTGGGTCCTACAATGAGCAGTTCTTC. Protein product: CASSSGIGSYNEQFF. The rearrangement links TRBV18 to TRBJ2-1; D is perhaps TRBD2 (5 bases). Trimming stripped 5 bases from V and 1 base from J, with 12 bases between. The V gene's germline CDR1 is KGHSH and CDR2 LQKENI. The CDR3 loop spans 15 amino acids.

Worth noting for this clone: The sample carries other DNA sequences with the same CDR3. This chain joins TRBV5-1 and TRBJ2-3; D remains ambiguous. Germline loops: CDR1 SGHRS, CDR2 YFSETQ. The CDR3 spans 11 residues. The V end was cut by 3 bases, the J end by 4 bases, with 3 bases between. The CDR3 DNA reads TGCGCCAGCAGCTCGTCAGATACGCAGTATTTT. Protein: CASSSSDTQYF.

CDR3 DNA: TGTGCCAGCAGACCGGGACTAGCGGGAGTATGGACCGGGGAGCTGTTTTTT. The encoded protein is CASRPGLAGVWTGELFF. The genes are TRBV27 and TRBJ2-2; 14 nucleotides line up with TRBD2. CDR1 MNHEY and CDR2 SMNVEV come from the germline V gene (reference sequence). The CDR3 is made up of 17 amino acids. V dropped 6 bases and J dropped 5; count of bases not matched to a gene: 8.

This chain uses TRBV30 with TRBJ2-7; TRBD2 might be the D (6 bases). Germline-derived CDR1 and CDR2 are GTSNPN and SVGIG (reference sequence). Trimming cost V 4 bases and J 6 bases, with 19 bases left between them. The CDR3 is 14 residues long. This chain's CDR3 is CAWTHLPREGEQYF. In DNA form, the CDR3 reads TGTGCCTGGACCCACCTCCCGCGGGAAGGCGAGCAGTACTTC.

This chain connects TRBV25-1 to TRBJ2-3; 8 nucleotides line up with TRBD1. CDR1 is MGHDK and CDR2 is SYGVNS in the germline V gene. The CDR3 is made up of 14 amino acids. The V gene end was trimmed by 4 bases and the J gene end by 5 bases; junction bases not matched to a gene: 5. This chain's CDR3 is CASSAQGAGDTQYF. The CDR3 region has the DNA TGTGCCAGCAGTGCTCAGGGGGCAGGAGATACGCAGTATTTT.

A note on this clone: This sample also contains other DNA sequences that code for the same CDR3. The genes are TRBV9 and TRBJ2-3; no reliable D call. Deletions cut 0 bases from V and 6 bases from J, with 5 bases between. This CDR3 spans 12 amino acids. Germline V gives CDR1 SGDLS, CDR2 YYNGEE. CDR3 coding DNA: TGTGCCAGCAGCGTAGTAGGGGATACGCAGTATTTT. This gives the protein CASSVVGDTQYF. Based on the CDR3 plus reference TRBV9 and TRBJ2-3, the full variable domain is DSGVTQTPKHLITATGQRVTLRCSPRSGDLSVYWYQQSLDQGLQFLIQYYNGEERAKGNILERFSAQQFPDLHSELNLSSLELGDSALYFCASSVVGDTQYFGPGTRLTVL.

The V and J genes are TRBV5-1 and TRBJ1-1; D not resolved. Germline V gene lookup returns CDR1 SGHRS and CDR2 YFSETQ. The V gene lost 0 bases and the J gene lost 4 bases, with 10 bases spanning the gap. This CDR3 comprises 14 residues. The DNA of the CDR3 is TGCGCCAGCAGCTTGGCGGCGTCGGGCACTGAAGCTTTCTTT. Protein product: CASSLAASGTEAFF.

The chain recombines TRBV6-5 with TRBJ1-2, with no clear D. V gave up 6 bases and J gave up 4 bases, with 18 bases separating them. Germline V gene sequence: CDR1 MNHEY, CDR2 SVGAGI. This CDR3 has 15 residues. CDR3 DNA sequence: TGTGCCAGCAGCCGCAAGCATGGTGGGTTCTATGGCTACACCTTC. Its protein is CASSRKHGGFYGYTF.

The chain is built from TRBV28 and TRBJ1-2; TRBD1 matches 7 bases. This CDR3 has 11 residues. V trimming: 5 bases; J trimming: 8 bases; junction bases outside the gene matches: 2. Germline assignment: CDR1 MDHEN and CDR2 SYDVKM. CDR3 sequence reads: CASSVTGGYTF. CDR3 nucleotides: TGTGCCAGCAGTGTGACAGGGGGCTACACCTTC.

This chain links TRBV28 with TRBJ1-5, with a weak D call TRBD1 (5 bases). The V gene lost 6 bases and the J gene lost 4 bases, with 10 bases spanning the gap. Germline V gene sequence: CDR1 MDHEN, CDR2 SYDVKM. CDR3 length equals 13 residues. The CDR3 protein is CASRWGRNQPQHF. The CDR3 DNA follows: TGTGCCAGCAGATGGGGCAGAAATCAGCCCCAGCATTTT.

The rearrangement links TRBV7-9 to TRBJ2-3; TRBD1 aligns across 7 bases. With 3 bases clipped from V and 4 bases from J, the junction kept 10 bases outside the gene matches. Germline CDR1 is SEHNR and CDR2 is FQNEAQ (reference sequence). The CDR3 has 16 residues. The CDR3, as DNA: TGTGCCAGCAGCTTGGGGACAGATACATACTCAGATACGCAGTATTTT. This codes for CASSLGTDTYSDTQYF.